This T cell receptor beta chain was found in a study of T cell responses to AZD1222 COVID-19 vaccine. Findings and caveats of the study: Clonal diversity may have been underestimated in mostly white British donors. Repertoire sampling happened only post peak T cell response. The study found vaccine-associated CD4 TCRs spanning spike, dominant at 160-218 and 743-854.

This CDR3 has 14 residues. V shed 3 bases and J shed 3 bases, with 12 bases lying between them. The germline V gene encodes CDR1 SGHVS and CDR2 FQNEAQ. Clones were read by immunoSEQ multiplex PCR, and TCRdb kept only the in-frame ones, dropping some. The table records 98,000 or so clones, roughly 84% of them present only once. A word on this clone: What it binds is unknown.

V usage is TRBV7-8 and J usage is TRBJ2-7; D ambiguous. The clonotype comes from an adult who received the AZD1222 COVID-19 vaccine. Specimen: peripheral blood, collected 28 days after the second AZD1222 dose. This chain's CDR3 is CASSFSEPHYEQYF. CDR3 coding DNA: TGTGCCAGCAGCTTTTCGGAACCCCACTACGAGCAGTACTTC.